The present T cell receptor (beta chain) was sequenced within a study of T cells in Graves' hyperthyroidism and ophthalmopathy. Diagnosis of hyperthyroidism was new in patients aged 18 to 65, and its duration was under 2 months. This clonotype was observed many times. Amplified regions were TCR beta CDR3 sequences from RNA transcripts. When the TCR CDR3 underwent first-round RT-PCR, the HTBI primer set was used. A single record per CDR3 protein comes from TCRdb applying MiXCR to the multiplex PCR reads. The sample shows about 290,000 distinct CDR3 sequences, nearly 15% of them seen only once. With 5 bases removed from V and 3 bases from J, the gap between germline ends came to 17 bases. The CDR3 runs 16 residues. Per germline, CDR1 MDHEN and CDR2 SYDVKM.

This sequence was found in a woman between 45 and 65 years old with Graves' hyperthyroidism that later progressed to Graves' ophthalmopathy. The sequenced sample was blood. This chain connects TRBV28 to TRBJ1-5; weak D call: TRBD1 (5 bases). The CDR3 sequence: CASSPPTERNNQPQHF. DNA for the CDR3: TGTGCCAGCAGTCCCCCGACAGAAAGGAACAATCAGCCCCAGCATTTT.